The next 25 T cell receptor beta chains were all read from a single sample in a study of blood T cell repertoires in COVID-19. TCRdb's copy holds only in-frame clones and misses some; the assay was immunoSEQ multiplex PCR. The table lists 180,000 or so clones, around 80% of them singletons, with 2.5% to 3% in the top ten. The sample taken for sequencing was peripheral blood. The receptors derive from a woman of 80 years or more with active or convalescent COVID-19.

The chain couples TRBV3-1 (or the pseudogene TRBV3-2) to TRBJ2-7; D is undetermined. This CDR3 region has 13 residues. Trimming took off 4 bases at V and 7 bases at J, with 14 bases between the two ends. Germline V CDR1 and CDR2: LGHDT, YNNKEL (reference sequence). The CDR3 here is CASSRNAVQEQYF. CDR3 coding DNA: TGTGCCAGCAGCCGTAACGCCGTTCAGGAGCAGTACTTC.

The gene calls are TRBV3-1 (or the pseudogene TRBV3-2) and TRBJ1-6; D remains unclear. Germline CDR1 is LGHDT and CDR2 is YNNKEL (reference sequence). There are 14 residues in the CDR3. V was clipped by 0 bases and J by 7 bases, with 7 bases between them. The CDR3 nucleotides are TGTGCCAGCAGCCAAGATCTTTTGAATTCACCCCTCCACTTT. Protein sequence: CASSQDLLNSPLHF.

The CDR3 here is CSVESTGGITF. The CDR3 nucleotides read TGCAGCGTTGAAAGTACAGGGGGGATCACCTTC. J is TRBJ1-2 and V is TRBV29-1, with 8 bases identical to TRBD1. The CDR3 loop spans 11 amino acids. Germline CDR1 SQVTM, CDR2 ANQGSEA. J gave up 13 bases and V 2 bases, and 6 bases lay outside the gene matches.

This sequence joins TRBV7-9 and TRBJ1-5; D ambiguous. Per the germline V gene, CDR1 is SEHNR and CDR2 is FQNEAQ (reference sequence). The CDR3 extends over 15 amino acids. Trimming left V 1 base short and J 2 bases short, with 9 bases between. The CDR3, as DNA: TGTGCCAGCAGCTTAGGAGGGATGGGCAATCAGCCCCAGCATTTT. This gives the protein CASSLGGMGNQPQHF.

This rearrangement joins TRBV20-1 to TRBJ2-5, with D tentatively TRBD2 (6 bases). The V gene's germline CDR1 is DFQATT and CDR2 SNEGSKA (reference sequence). CDR3 length equals 12 residues. V shed 3 bases and J shed 5 bases, with 10 bases lying between them. DNA for the CDR3: TGCAGTGCTAGTCTAGCGAGCGAGACCCAGTACTTC. This translates into CSASLASETQYF.

The rearrangement links TRBV6-5 to TRBJ1-2, with a weak D call TRBD1 (5 bases). Per the germline V gene, CDR1 is MNHEY and CDR2 is SVGAGI. This CDR3 comprises 15 residues. Between the trimmed V and J ends, which lost 10 bases and 4 bases, there was a span of 22 bases. Here the CDR3 DNA reads TGTGCCACCCTACCTTACCAGGGTCTGGGCTATGGCTACACCTTC. Translated: CATLPYQGLGYGYTF.

The chain couples TRBV4-3 to TRBJ2-7, with 7 nucleotides matching TRBD2. V dropped 2 bases and J dropped 3; count of bases not matched to a gene: 7. CDR1 is LGHNA and CDR2 is YSLEER in the germline V gene. CDR3 length equals 15 residues. This CDR3 reads CASSQNPGLDYEQYF. The CDR3 DNA reads as TGCGCCAGCAGCCAAAACCCCGGACTAGACTACGAGCAGTACTTC.

This clone was seen just once. The gene calls are TRBV5-1 and TRBJ2-3; 7 bases match TRBD2. The trim removed 4 bases at V and 3 bases at J, leaving 5 bases unmatched. The germline CDR1 and CDR2 sequences are SGHRS and YFSETQ. CDR3 length equals 14 residues. The CDR3 reads CASSTGTITDTQYF. DNA for the CDR3: TGCGCCAGCAGCACCGGGACTATTACAGATACGCAGTATTTT. The complete variable domain, with remaining parts taken from reference TRBV5-1 and TRBJ2-3, reads KAGVTQTPRYLIKTRGQQVTLSCSPISGHRSVSWYQQTPGQGLQFLFEYFSETQRNKGNFPGRFSGRQFSNSRSEMNVSTLELGDSALYLCASSTGTITDTQYFGPGTRLTVL.

The rearrangement links TRBV5-1 to TRBJ1-1, with 8 bases matching TRBD1. The CDR3 length is 16 residues. In germline, CDR1 is SGHRS, CDR2 YFSETQ. The J segment lost 3 bases and the V segment lost 4 bases, leaving 11 bases of the junction unmatched. The CDR3 nucleotides are TGCGCCAGCAGCCGGGACTCCGGGACAGGCCACACTGAAGCTTTCTTT. Translation gives CASSRDSGTGHTEAFF.

The gene calls are TRBV28 and TRBJ1-2, with 7 nucleotides matching TRBD1. The germline V gene encodes CDR1 MDHEN and CDR2 SYDVKM. The CDR3 spans 12 residues. V was pared by 6 bases and J by 7 bases, with 5 bases of the junction left unmatched. The CDR3: CASRIQGFGYTF. Written as DNA, the CDR3 is TGTGCCAGCAGAATACAGGGGTTTGGCTACACCTTC.

The chain uses TRBV4-3 and TRBJ1-6; D gene unclear. Trimming removed 1 base from V and 7 bases from J, with 11 bases in between. The V gene's germline CDR1 is LGHNA and CDR2 YSLEER. The CDR3 covers 15 residues. CDR3 loop: CASSQGQVVNSPLHF. The CDR3 coding sequence is TGCGCCAGCAGCCAAGGACAAGTTGTCAATTCACCCCTCCACTTT.

CDR3 region: CATSALGGADQPQHF. The DNA of the CDR3 is TGTGCCACCAGTGCCTTAGGGGGAGCTGATCAGCCCCAGCATTTT. The chain uses TRBV24-1 and TRBJ1-5; D is perhaps TRBD1 (6 bases). Germline CDR1 KGHDR, CDR2 SFDVKD. The length of the CDR3 is 15 residues. V lost 5 bases and J lost 5, with 15 bases in between.

The chain couples TRBV15 to TRBJ2-3, with 11 bases identical to TRBD2. There are 16 residues in the CDR3. V was pared by 1 base and J by 5 bases, with 5 bases of the junction left unmatched. The V gene's germline CDR1 is LNHNV and CDR2 YYDKDF (reference sequence). The CDR3 DNA reads TGTGCCACCAGCAGAGTCGGTCTAGCGGGGGGAGATACGCAGTATTTT. Protein product: CATSRVGLAGGDTQYF.

The chain has TRBV2 and TRBJ1-1; D might be TRBD1 (5 bases). Trimming took off 6 bases at V and 5 bases at J, with 10 bases between the two ends. Germline CDR1 reads SNHLY; CDR2 reads FYNNEI. CDR3 size: 12 residues. The CDR3 protein is CASRQEGTEAFF. The CDR3 coding sequence is TGTGCCAGCAGACAGGAGGGGACTGAAGCTTTCTTT.

This chain joins TRBV7-8 and TRBJ1-5; 9 positions agree with TRBD1. V gave up 3 bases and J gave up 2 bases; unmatched junction bases: 5. The CDR3 runs 16 residues. Germline V gives CDR1 SGHVS, CDR2 FQNEAQ. The CDR3 here is CASSFEWTGGNQPQHF. DNA for the CDR3: TGTGCCAGCAGCTTCGAATGGACAGGGGGCAATCAGCCCCAGCATTTT.

In regard to this clone: Relative to the germline gene, one junction end is altered; a read error may explain this. The chain is built from TRBV7-9 and TRBJ1-3; the D gene is possibly TRBD1 (6 bases). CDR1 SEHNR and CDR2 FQNEAQ come from the germline V gene (reference sequence). The CDR3 consists of 11 residues. The CDR3 DNA is TGTGCCAGCAGACCCACAGGGTACATCGAATTT. Its protein product is CASRPTGYIEF.

The rearrangement links TRBV7-2 to TRBJ1-6, with 8 positions matching TRBD1. J lost 7 bases, V lost 7 bases, and 3 bases had no gene match. Germline V gene data show CDR1 as SGHTA and CDR2 as FQGNSA. This CDR3 contains 13 residues. CDR3 region: CASTRQGNSPLHF. CDR3 nucleotides: TGTGCCAGCACTAGACAGGGGAATTCACCCCTCCACTTT.

The chain employs TRBV28 and TRBJ2-5; D remains ambiguous. The V gene lost 3 bases and the J gene lost 5 bases, with 13 bases spanning the gap. This CDR3 has 14 residues. From germline, CDR1 is MDHEN and CDR2 SYDVKM. The CDR3 is CASSFQVVWETQYF. CDR3 bases: TGTGCCAGCAGTTTTCAGGTCGTGTGGGAGACCCAGTACTTC. Full variable domain (missing parts from reference TRBV28 and TRBJ2-5): DVKVTQSSRYLVKRTGEKVFLECVQDMDHENMFWYRQDPGLGLRLIYFSYDVKMKEKGDIPEGYSVSREKKERFSLILESASTNQTSMYLCASSFQVVWETQYFGPGTRLLVL.

This clone was seen a few times. The chain links TRBV27 to TRBJ2-7; 7 bases are a match to TRBD1. The CDR3 totals 13 residues. After removal of 8 bases from V and 3 bases from J, the junction contained 7 bases not matched to a gene. Germline CDR1 reads MNHEY; CDR2 reads SMNVEV (reference sequence). The CDR3 sequence is CASGGNRGYEQYF. For the CDR3, the DNA is TGTGCCAGCGGCGGCAACAGGGGCTACGAGCAGTACTTC.

The V and J genes are TRBV9 and TRBJ1-4; no firm D call. The CDR3 consists of 16 residues. From germline, CDR1 is SGDLS and CDR2 YYNGEE. V was cut by 0 bases and J by 5 bases, with 14 bases left in between. CDR3 sequence (DNA): TGTGCCAGCAGCGTAGGAGTGCGGGGTCCGAATGAAAAACTGTTTTTT. Translation: CASSVGVRGPNEKLFF.

V usage is TRBV6-2 or TRBV6-3 and J usage is TRBJ1-4; D uncertain. This CDR3 is built from 12 residues. CDR1 and CDR2 (germline): MNHEY, SVGEGT. V lost 5 bases and J 5 bases, leaving 6 bases between the germline ends. CDR3 in amino acids: CASSPLNEKLFF. The DNA of the CDR3 is TGTGCCAGCAGTCCCTTGAATGAAAAACTGTTTTTT.

V and J are TRBV7-2 and TRBJ1-3; 7 bases are a match to TRBD1. Germline V gene sequence: CDR1 SGHTA, CDR2 FQGNSA. The V gene end was trimmed by 5 bases and the J gene end by 2 bases; junction bases not matched to a gene: 3. This CDR3 has 14 amino acids. The CDR3 DNA follows: TGTGCCAGCAGCCAGGACAGGACTGGAAACACCATATATTTT. The encoded protein is CASSQDRTGNTIYF.

The gene calls are TRBV2 and TRBJ2-5, with 8 nucleotides matching TRBD1. The CDR3 is 14 amino acids. The germline CDR1 and CDR2 sequences are SNHLY and FYNNEI. J gave up 5 bases and V 7 bases, and 9 bases lay outside the gene matches. The CDR3 reads CASNRAGGGETQYF. CDR3 nucleotides: TGTGCCAGCAACAGGGCAGGGGGCGGCGAGACCCAGTACTTC.

The chain uses TRBV28 and TRBJ2-7, with 10 bases identical to TRBD1. V lost 8 bases and J lost 7; bases outside the gene matches: 23. CDR3 length: 18 residues. The germline CDR1 and CDR2 sequences are MDHEN and SYDVKM. This CDR3 reads CASRKRRGQGGLPWEQYF. The CDR3, as DNA: TGTGCCAGCCGAAAACGCCGCGGACAGGGGGGACTCCCTTGGGAGCAGTACTTC. Full variable domain (outside the CDR3, taken from reference TRBV28 and TRBJ2-7): DVKVTQSSRYLVKRTGEKVFLECVQDMDHENMFWYRQDPGLGLRLIYFSYDVKMKEKGDIPEGYSVSREKKERFSLILESASTNQTSMYLCASRKRRGQGGLPWEQYFGPGTRLTVT.

The chain has TRBV11-3 and TRBJ2-2, with D maybe TRBD2 (6 bases). The CDR3 sequence is 15 residues long. The ends were cut back, 1 base at V and 0 bases at J, with 6 bases in the middle. CDR1 and CDR2 from the germline V gene are SGHNT and YENEEA. CDR3 DNA sequence: TGTGCCAGCAGCTTAGCGGGGGCGAACACCGGGGAGCTGTTTTTT. It translates to CASSLAGANTGELFF.